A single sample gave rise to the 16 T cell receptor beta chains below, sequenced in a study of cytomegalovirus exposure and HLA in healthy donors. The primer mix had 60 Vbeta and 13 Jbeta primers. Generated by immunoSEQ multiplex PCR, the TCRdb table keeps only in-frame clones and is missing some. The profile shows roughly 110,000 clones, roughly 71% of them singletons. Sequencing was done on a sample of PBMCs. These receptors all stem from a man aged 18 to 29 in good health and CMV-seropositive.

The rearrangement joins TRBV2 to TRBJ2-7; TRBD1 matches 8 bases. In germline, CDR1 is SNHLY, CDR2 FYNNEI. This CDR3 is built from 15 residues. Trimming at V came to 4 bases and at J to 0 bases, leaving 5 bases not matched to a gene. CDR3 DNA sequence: TGTGCCAGCAGTGCCGGGACAGGAAACTCCTACGAGCAGTACTTC. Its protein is CASSAGTGNSYEQYF. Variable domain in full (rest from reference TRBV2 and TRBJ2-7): EPEVTQTPSHQVTQMGQEVILRCVPISNHLYFYWYRQILGQKVEFLVSFYNNEISEKSEIFDDQFSVERPDGSNFTLKIRSTKLEDSAMYFCASSAGTGNSYEQYFGPGTRLTVT.

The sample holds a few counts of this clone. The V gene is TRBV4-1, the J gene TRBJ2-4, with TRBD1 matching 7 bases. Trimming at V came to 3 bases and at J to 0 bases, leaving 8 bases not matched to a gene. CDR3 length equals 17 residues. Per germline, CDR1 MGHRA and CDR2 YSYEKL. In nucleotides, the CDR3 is TGCGCCAGCAGCCACCTCCTAAGACAGGGAGCCAAAAACATTCAGTACTTC. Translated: CASSHLLRQGAKNIQYF.

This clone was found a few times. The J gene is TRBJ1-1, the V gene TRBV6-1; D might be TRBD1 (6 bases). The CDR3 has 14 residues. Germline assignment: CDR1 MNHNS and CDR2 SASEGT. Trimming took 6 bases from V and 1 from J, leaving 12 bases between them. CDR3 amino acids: CASRGWGQNTEAFF. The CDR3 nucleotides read TGTGCCAGCAGGGGATGGGGGCAGAACACTGAAGCTTTCTTT.

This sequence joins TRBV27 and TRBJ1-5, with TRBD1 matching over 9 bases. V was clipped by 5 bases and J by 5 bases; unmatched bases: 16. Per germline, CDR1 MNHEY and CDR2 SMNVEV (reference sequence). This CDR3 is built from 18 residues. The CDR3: CASSLRSPGTGFYQPQHF. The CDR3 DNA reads TGTGCCAGCAGTCTCCGAAGTCCCGGGACAGGGTTTTATCAGCCCCAGCATTTT.

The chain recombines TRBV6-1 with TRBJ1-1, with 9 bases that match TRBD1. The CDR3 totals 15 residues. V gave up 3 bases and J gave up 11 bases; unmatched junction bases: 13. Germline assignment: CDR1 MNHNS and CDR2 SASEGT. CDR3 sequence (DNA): TGTGCCAGCAGTGAGGCCGGGACAGGGAGTTCTCGGGCTTTCTTT. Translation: CASSEAGTGSSRAFF.

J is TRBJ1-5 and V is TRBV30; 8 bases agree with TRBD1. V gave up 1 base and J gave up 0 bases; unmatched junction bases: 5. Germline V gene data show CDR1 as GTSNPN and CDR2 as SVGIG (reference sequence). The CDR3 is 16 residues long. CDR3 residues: CAWSGRGPYSNQPQHF. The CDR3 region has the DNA TGTGCCTGGAGTGGCAGGGGGCCATATAGCAATCAGCCCCAGCATTTT.

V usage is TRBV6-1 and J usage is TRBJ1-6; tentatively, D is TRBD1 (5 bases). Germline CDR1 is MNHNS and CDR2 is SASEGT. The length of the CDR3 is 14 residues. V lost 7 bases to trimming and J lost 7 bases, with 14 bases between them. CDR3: CASTILGGNSPLHF. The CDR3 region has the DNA TGTGCCAGCACCATCCTGGGGGGGAATTCACCCCTCCACTTT.

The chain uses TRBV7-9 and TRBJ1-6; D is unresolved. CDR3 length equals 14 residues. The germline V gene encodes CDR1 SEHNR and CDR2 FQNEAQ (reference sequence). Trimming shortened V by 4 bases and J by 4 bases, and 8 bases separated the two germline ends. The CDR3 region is CASSSTGYNSPLHF. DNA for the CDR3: TGTGCCAGCAGCTCGACGGGATATAATTCACCCCTCCACTTT.

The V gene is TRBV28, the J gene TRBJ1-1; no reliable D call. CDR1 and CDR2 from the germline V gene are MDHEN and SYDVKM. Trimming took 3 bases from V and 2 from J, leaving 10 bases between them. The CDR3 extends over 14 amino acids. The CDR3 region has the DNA TGTGCCAGCAGTTTCAAGGCGGCCAACACTGAAGCTTTCTTT. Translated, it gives CASSFKAANTEAFF.

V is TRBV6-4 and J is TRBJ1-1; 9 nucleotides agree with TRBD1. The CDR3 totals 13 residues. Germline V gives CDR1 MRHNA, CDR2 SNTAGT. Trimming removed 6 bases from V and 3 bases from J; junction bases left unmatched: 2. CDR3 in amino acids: CASRRTGDTEAFF. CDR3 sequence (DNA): TGTGCCAGCAGGAGGACAGGGGACACTGAAGCTTTCTTT.

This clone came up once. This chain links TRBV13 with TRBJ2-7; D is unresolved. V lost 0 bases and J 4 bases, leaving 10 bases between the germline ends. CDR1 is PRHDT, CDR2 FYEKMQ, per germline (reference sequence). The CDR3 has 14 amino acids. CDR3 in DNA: TGTGCCAGCAGCTTAGGTTACAACCCGTACGAGCAGTACTTC. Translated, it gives CASSLGYNPYEQYF.

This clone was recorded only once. DNA of the CDR3: TGTGCCAGTAGTATGCGGGGAGGGATCGGCACTGAAGCTTTCTTT. Translating gives CASSMRGGIGTEAFF. The chain combines TRBV19 with TRBJ1-1; no reliable D call. V was clipped by 3 bases and J by 4 bases, with 15 bases between them. This CDR3 has 15 amino acids. The V gene's germline CDR1 is LNHDA and CDR2 SQIVND (reference sequence).

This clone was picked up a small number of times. DNA of the CDR3: TGTGCCAGCATCCCGCCCCGAGGTAGCAATCAGCCCCAGCATTTT. This gives the protein CASIPPRGSNQPQHF. The chain links TRBV6-1 to TRBJ1-5; D is ambiguous. Trimming took off 7 bases at V and 0 bases at J, with 13 bases between the two ends. Looked up from germline, CDR1 is MNHNS and CDR2 is SASEGT. The CDR3 extends over 15 amino acids.

The chain's CDR3 is CASSEYKRGGETQYF. Here the CDR3 DNA reads TGTGCCAGCAGTGAATACAAGCGGGGGGGCGAGACCCAGTACTTC. The rearrangement uses TRBV25-1 and TRBJ2-5; 10 nucleotides match TRBD2. CDR3 length: 15 amino acids. V was clipped by 0 bases and J by 5 bases; unmatched bases: 3. The V gene's germline CDR1 is MGHDK and CDR2 SYGVNS.

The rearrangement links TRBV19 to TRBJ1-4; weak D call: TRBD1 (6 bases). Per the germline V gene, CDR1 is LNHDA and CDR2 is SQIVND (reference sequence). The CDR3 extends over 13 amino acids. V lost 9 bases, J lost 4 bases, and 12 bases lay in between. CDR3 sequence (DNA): TGTGCCAGCTCCGGACAGTTTAATGAAAAACTGTTTTTT. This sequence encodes CASSGQFNEKLFF.

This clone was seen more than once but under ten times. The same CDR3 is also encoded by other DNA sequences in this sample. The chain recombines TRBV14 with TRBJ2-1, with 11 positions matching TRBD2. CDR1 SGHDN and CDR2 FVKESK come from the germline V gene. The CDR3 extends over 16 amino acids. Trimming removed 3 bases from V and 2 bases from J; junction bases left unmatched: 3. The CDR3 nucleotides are TGTGCCAGCAGCCAGGGTAGCGGGGGGGCCTACAATGAGCAGTTCTTC. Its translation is CASSQGSGGAYNEQFF.